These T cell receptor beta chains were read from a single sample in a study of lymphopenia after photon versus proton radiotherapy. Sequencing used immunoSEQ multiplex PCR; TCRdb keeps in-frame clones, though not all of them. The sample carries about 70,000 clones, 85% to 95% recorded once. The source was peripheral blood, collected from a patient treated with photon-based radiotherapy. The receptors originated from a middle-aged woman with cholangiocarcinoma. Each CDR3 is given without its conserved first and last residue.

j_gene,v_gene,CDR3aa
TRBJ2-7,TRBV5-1,ASSFMPGQGIHEQY
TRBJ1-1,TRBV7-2,ASSPRAGPGTEAF
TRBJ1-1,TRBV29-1,SVEIKPNTEAF
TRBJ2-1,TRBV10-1,ASSEDTSGITYNEQF
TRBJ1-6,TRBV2,ASSPRDRGNSPLH
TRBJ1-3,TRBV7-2,ASSVDSASGNTIY
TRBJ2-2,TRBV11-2,ASSLVLGATGELF
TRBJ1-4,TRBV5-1,ASSYGTTKGVELF
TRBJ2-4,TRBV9,ASSALAGGTRPKNIQY
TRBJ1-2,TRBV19,ASRTPAGTGAYGYT
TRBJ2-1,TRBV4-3,ASSQEGLAGVFDEQF
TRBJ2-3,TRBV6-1,ASLGGQGDTQY
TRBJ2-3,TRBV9,ASSVASTQY
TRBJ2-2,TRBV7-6,ASRGRTGVTGELF
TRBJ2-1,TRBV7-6,ASSLGAGTRANEQF
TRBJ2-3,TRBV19,ASRYGVQLAPDTQY
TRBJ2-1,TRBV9,ASSIDGTSGGNEQF
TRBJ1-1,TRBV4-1,ASSQELFGAGVI
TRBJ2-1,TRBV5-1,ASSSLAGGPGEQF
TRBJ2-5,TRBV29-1,SVGEVETQY
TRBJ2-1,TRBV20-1,SARNRDEQF
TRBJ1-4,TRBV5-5,ASSLLGAPNEKLF
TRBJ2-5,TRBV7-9,ASSNSGYQETQY
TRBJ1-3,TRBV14,ASSRRQGTSGNTIY
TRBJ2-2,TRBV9,ASSEHLGGPTGELF
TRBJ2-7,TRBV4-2,ASSQGGTGAPYEQY
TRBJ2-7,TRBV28,ASSDPYEQY
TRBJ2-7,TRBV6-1,ASSQAGGTPYEQY
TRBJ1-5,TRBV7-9,ASSLQGNNQPQH
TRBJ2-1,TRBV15,ATSTRTSGPNEQF
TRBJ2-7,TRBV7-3,ASSLRPLGIYEQY
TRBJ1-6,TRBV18,ASSPRQGAQGNNSPLH
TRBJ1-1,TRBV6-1,ASWGVGNLNTEAF
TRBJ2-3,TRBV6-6,ASSSLGGATGDTQY
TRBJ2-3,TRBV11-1,ASSLGQDSTDTQY
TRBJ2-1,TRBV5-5,ASSLVAGGNEQEQF
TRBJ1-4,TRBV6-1,SVTGGEKLF
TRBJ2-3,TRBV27,ASMGGYADTQY
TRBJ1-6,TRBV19,ASNPGAEPGYNSPLH
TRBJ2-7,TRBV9,ASSVTDNYEQY
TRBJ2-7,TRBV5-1,ASSLGTYEQY
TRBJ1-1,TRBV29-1,SGRNTEAF
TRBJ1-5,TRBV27,ASSLDGTARNQPQH
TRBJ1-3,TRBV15,ATKGSGNTIY
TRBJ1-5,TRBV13,ASSLRGEPQH
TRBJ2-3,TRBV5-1,ASSLATGRADTQY
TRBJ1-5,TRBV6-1,ASSPRRWDQPQH
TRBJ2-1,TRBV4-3,ASSQEDSGSPRHNEQF
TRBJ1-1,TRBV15,ATSRDKGSRGRGTTEAF
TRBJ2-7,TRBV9,ASSVVALPPGLDEQY
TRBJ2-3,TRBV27,ASSAQGRDTDTQY
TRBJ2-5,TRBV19,ASSPSSGTQKKETQY
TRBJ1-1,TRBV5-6,ASSFTGMEAF
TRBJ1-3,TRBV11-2,ASGVYSGNTIY
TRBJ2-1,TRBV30,AWSGGRGNNEQF
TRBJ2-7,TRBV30,AWSVSPYEQY
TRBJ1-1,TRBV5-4,ASSLAPGGRTEAF
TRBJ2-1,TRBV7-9,ASSFAVDEQF